A selection of T cell receptor beta chains follows, all from one sample in a study of blood T cells in healthy people across ages. TCRdb ran MiXCR on the 5' RACE reads and lists one entry per CDR3 protein. The sample contains roughly 1,800,000 distinct CDR3 sequences, 49% of which appear only once. Sequencing used blood. These receptors were collected from a woman in her forties in good health. CDR3s include the opening cysteine and the closing phenylalanine or tryptophan. Size tells how often a clone was seen (once, few, many) or the class of an expanded clone, and some rows leave it out.

abundance: -; j_gene: TRBJ1-5; len: 15; v_gene: TRBV6-2/TRBV6-3; CDR3aa: CASSATREGDQPQHF
abundance: -; j_gene: TRBJ1-4; len: 17; v_gene: TRBV9; CDR3aa: CASSEQTGGTTNEKLFF
abundance: -; j_gene: TRBJ2-5; len: 13; v_gene: TRBV7-2; CDR3aa: CASSLGQGETRYF
abundance: -; j_gene: TRBJ1-5; len: 14; v_gene: TRBV20-1; CDR3aa: CSASTDSQGQPQHF
abundance: -; j_gene: TRBJ1-1; len: 13; v_gene: TRBV6-5; CDR3aa: CASSYSGDIKAFF
abundance: -; j_gene: TRBJ1-6; len: 14; v_gene: TRBV10-3; CDR3aa: CAISAGSYNSPLHF
abundance: few; j_gene: TRBJ2-5; len: 15; v_gene: TRBV5-1; CDR3aa: CASRLPSGQEETQYF
abundance: -; j_gene: TRBJ2-3; len: 14; v_gene: TRBV28; CDR3aa: CASLDLDDTDTQYF
abundance: few; j_gene: TRBJ2-5; len: 16; v_gene: TRBV2; CDR3aa: CASSEPIRDAQETQYF
abundance: -; j_gene: TRBJ2-7; len: 21; v_gene: TRBV11-1; CDR3aa: CASSLIQAPGTSGGPGNEQYF
abundance: -; j_gene: TRBJ2-6; len: 18; v_gene: TRBV7-8; CDR3aa: CASSFIRGPLSGANVLTF
abundance: -; j_gene: TRBJ2-5; len: 14; v_gene: TRBV9; CDR3aa: CASSVEGVRETQYF
abundance: -; j_gene: TRBJ1-5; len: 15; v_gene: TRBV20-1; CDR3aa: CSASLAGVSNQPQHF
abundance: -; j_gene: TRBJ2-5; len: 15; v_gene: TRBV6-2/TRBV6-3; CDR3aa: CASSYHSGGQETQYF
abundance: -; j_gene: TRBJ1-2; len: 19; v_gene: TRBV6-1; CDR3aa: CASIAGAFAGTGTNYGYTF
abundance: few; j_gene: TRBJ2-5; len: 19; v_gene: TRBV7-9; CDR3aa: CASSLVVGSALKKQETQYF
abundance: few; j_gene: TRBJ1-2; len: 14; v_gene: TRBV6-1; CDR3aa: CASSEAGDYYGYTF
abundance: many; j_gene: TRBJ2-5; len: 17; v_gene: TRBV4-3; CDR3aa: CASSQDWGLAGGETQYF
abundance: -; j_gene: -; len: 14; v_gene: TRBV10-2; CDR3aa: CASSDGQGATEQYF
abundance: -; j_gene: TRBJ2-7; len: 15; v_gene: TRBV7-9; CDR3aa: CASSLLTSGWDEQYF
abundance: -; j_gene: TRBJ1-5; len: 16; v_gene: TRBV21-1; CDR3aa: CASSKFTRDVNQPQHF
abundance: -; j_gene: TRBJ1-5; len: 15; v_gene: TRBV7-2; CDR3aa: CASSLARGSGQPQHF
abundance: few; j_gene: TRBJ2-7; len: 15; v_gene: TRBV5-8; CDR3aa: CASSFWTGPSYEQYF
abundance: -; j_gene: TRBJ2-3; len: 19; v_gene: TRBV4-3; CDR3aa: CASSQAWMTSGATTDTQYF
abundance: -; j_gene: TRBJ2-5; len: 14; v_gene: TRBV24-1; CDR3aa: CATSVRGGGNEQYF
abundance: -; j_gene: TRBJ2-2; len: 15; v_gene: TRBV25-1; CDR3aa: CASSDDRGPTGELFF
abundance: -; j_gene: TRBJ2-1; len: 15; v_gene: TRBV5-1; CDR3aa: CASRAGLAVLNEQFF
abundance: -; j_gene: TRBJ2-7; len: 14; v_gene: TRBV7-9; CDR3aa: CASSPTREGYEQYF
abundance: -; j_gene: TRBJ1-2; len: 15; v_gene: TRBV18; CDR3aa: CASSLQPGKGYGYTF
abundance: few; j_gene: TRBJ2-1; len: 17; v_gene: TRBV5-6; CDR3aa: CASSLGQGLPPYNEQFF
abundance: once; j_gene: TRBJ2-1; len: 15; v_gene: TRBV5-1; CDR3aa: CASSPGQGAYNEQLF
abundance: few; j_gene: TRBJ2-1; len: 18; v_gene: TRBV12-3/TRBV12-4; CDR3aa: CASSLRGEGTRHYNEQFF
abundance: -; j_gene: TRBJ2-3; len: 16; v_gene: TRBV7-2; CDR3aa: CASSLDPGRPTDTQYF
abundance: -; j_gene: TRBJ2-1; len: 14; v_gene: TRBV28; CDR3aa: CASSPTTGPSSRFF
abundance: -; j_gene: TRBJ1-2; len: 15; v_gene: TRBV7-2; CDR3aa: CASSLSPGIGYSYTF